This T cell receptor beta chain was profiled in a study of blood T cell repertoires in COVID-19 (dated by TCRdb to about 2020). Turning to the overall study: Collaborator samples came from the United States, Italy and Spain and covered acute and convalescent phases of COVID-19. The material from the prospective study consisted of cDNA or gDNA derived from T cells, B-cell-depleted T cells, or PBMCs. A freely available public database, intended as a resource for researchers studying the immune response to SARS-CoV-2, is where the repertoires were released. Where available, HLA class I and class II types were obtained from metadata supplied by the sample provider rather than from assay-based typing. Sample metadata almost always included a de-identified subject ID, COVID-19 status, age in years and sex. The samples were drawn from two sources: the first 160 participants of the ongoing ImmuneRACE study, and fewer than 1,500 subjects contributed by 6 global collaborators. Deeply sampled blood TCRbeta repertoires from subjects exposed to, actively infected with, or recovered from COVID-19 were included in the dataset. The paper's findings and limits, for the study overall: The quantity of clinical and demographic metadata differed by source and by participant and was supplied without curation.

On this clone: There is no known antigen for this receptor. No base-level quality is on record; no much larger clone is a single base apart.

There are 15 amino acids in the CDR3, from cysteine to phenylalanine inclusive. The read is trimmed to its CDR3 DNA, 45 bases read in frame from base 1. V and J are truncated by 4 bases and 0 bases respectively, leaving an intervening sequence of 12 bases. Based on the germline V gene (reference sequence), the CDR1 and CDR2 sequences are MNHEY and SMNVEV. Whole blood was collected in K2EDTA tubes by collaborating institutions according to the institutions' own protocols. Collaborator samples were shipped for TCRbeta analysis as frozen whole blood, isolated PBMCs, or DNA extracted from either sample type. The immunoSEQ Assay, a bias-controlled multiplex PCR, was used to amplify TCRbeta CDR3 regions from genomic DNA. As for the original processing: Nucleated cell counts per sample were estimated from amplification of reference gene primers within the assay. To quantify the absolute abundance of each unique TCRbeta CDR3 rearrangement, sequence reads were collapsed and filtered. For each sample, productive Simpson clonality was calculated by taking the square root of Simpson's diversity index across productive rearrangements. Not all clones reach the TCRdb copy of this immuneACCESS table, which keeps in-frame sequences only. Checked studies attribute under half of the gap to unresolved V genes and leave the rest unexplained. V, J and clone size reflect that table, while D and trimming were determined from the DNA. For this sample the table gives 250,000 to 300,000 clones, of which 89% were detected only once. The ten largest make up approximately 12% of the sample.

Recombination connected TRBV27 to TRBJ1-1; TRBD1 is possibly the D segment (6 matching bases). This sequence was found in a woman in her fifties or sixties with acute or convalescent COVID-19. Specimen: peripheral blood. CDR3 region: CASSWGGALNTEAFF. Here is the DNA: TGTGCCAGCAGTTGGGGGGGGGCCTTGAACACTGAAGCTTTCTTT.